This entry concerns a single T cell receptor beta chain. This table comes from immunoSEQ multiplex PCR, and its TCRdb copy is limited to in-frame clones, with some not included. This table holds over 120,000 clones, around 83% found once. Cohorts were based on clinical histories the participants reported. This specimen comes from a study of blood T cell repertoires in COVID-19. Study information: The origin of the acute and convalescent COVID-19 samples was the United States, Italy and Spain.

V lost 6 bases to trimming and J lost 2 bases, with 8 bases between them. Germline CDR1 is SQVTM and CDR2 is ANQGSEA. The CDR3 runs 13 residues. The specimen was PBMCs or T cells enriched from blood (not recorded which). This clonotype originated in a middle-aged man who had recovered from COVID-19. V usage is TRBV29-1 and J usage is TRBJ2-6; D gene uncertain. The CDR3 DNA reads TGCAGCGTACAAATAACTGGGGCCAACGTCCTGACTTTC. It codes for CSVQITGANVLTF.